The text below deals with one TCR beta chain. Its antigen is undetermined. Produced via immunoSEQ multiplex PCR; TCRdb's table is partial and in-frame only. The data show about 4,000 clones, with approximately 70% seen just once and 7.7% held by the top ten. This sample was taken from a study of graft-versus-host responses after intestinal transplantation. Broader study findings: Researchers found peak circulating GvH clone levels linked to early post-transplant HvG declines. GvH clones appeared in recipient marrow, some first in ileum or blood.

Tissue from the graft was processed to free its intraepithelial and lamina propria lymphocytes. The length of the CDR3 is 16 residues. Germline assignment: CDR1 LGHNA and CDR2 YNFKEQ. V was clipped by 4 bases and J by 6 bases; unmatched bases: 11. The chain employs TRBV4-2 and TRBJ2-1; 8 bases fit TRBD1. This sequence originates from a human patient who received an intestinal transplant, so some T cells may come from the graft donor. The material sequenced was ileum tissue, taken 17 days after transplant. CDR3: CASSPQPGQVSNEQFF. As DNA, the CDR3 is TGTGCCAGCAGCCCTCAACCGGGACAGGTTAGCAATGAGCAGTTCTTC.